This TCR beta chain was profiled in a study of OX40 agonist ivuxolimab in advanced cancers. The study's findings and limits: The antigens recognized by the expanded peripheral T cells, that is their antigen specificity, were not determined.

Using immunoSEQ multiplex PCR, the repertoire was profiled, and TCRdb retains in-frame clones only, with some absent. The table includes roughly 26,000 clones, more than 70% detected once. Autoimmune disease history or systemic immunosuppression excluded patients. About this clone itself: The antigen is undetermined.

Source: CD4+ or CD8+ T cells sorted from blood, taken in a trial of the OX40 agonist ivuxolimab. The clonotype originates from an adult with an advanced solid tumor such as melanoma, head and neck, liver or kidney cancer.

DNA of the CDR3: TGTGCCAGCAGTTACGGGACAGTGGTGAACACTGAAGCTTTCTTT. Translation gives CASSYGTVVNTEAFF. The rearrangement links TRBV6-5 to TRBJ1-1; 7 positions agree with TRBD1. The CDR3 length is 15 residues. J gave up 0 bases and V 2 bases, and 3 bases lay outside the gene matches. Looked up from germline, CDR1 is MNHEY and CDR2 is SVGAGI.